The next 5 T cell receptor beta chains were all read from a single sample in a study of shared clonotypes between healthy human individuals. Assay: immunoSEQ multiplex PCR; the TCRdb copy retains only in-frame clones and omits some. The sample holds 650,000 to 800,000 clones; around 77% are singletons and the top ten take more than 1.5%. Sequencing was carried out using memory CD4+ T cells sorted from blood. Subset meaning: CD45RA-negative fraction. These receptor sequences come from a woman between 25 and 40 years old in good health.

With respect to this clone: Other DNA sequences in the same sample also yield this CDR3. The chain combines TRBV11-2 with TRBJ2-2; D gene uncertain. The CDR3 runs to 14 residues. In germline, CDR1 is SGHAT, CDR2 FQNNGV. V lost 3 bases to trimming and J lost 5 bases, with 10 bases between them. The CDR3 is CASSFSDLTGELFF. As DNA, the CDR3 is TGTGCCAGCAGCTTCTCGGACCTAACCGGGGAGCTGTTTTTT.

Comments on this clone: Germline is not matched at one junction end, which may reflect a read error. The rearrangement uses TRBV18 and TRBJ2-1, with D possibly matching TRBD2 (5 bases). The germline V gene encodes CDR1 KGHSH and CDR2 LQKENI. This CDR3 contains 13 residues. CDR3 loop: CASSPEDLEVSIF. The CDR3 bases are TGTGCCAGCTCACCCGAGGACTTGGAAGTCTCTATCTTC.

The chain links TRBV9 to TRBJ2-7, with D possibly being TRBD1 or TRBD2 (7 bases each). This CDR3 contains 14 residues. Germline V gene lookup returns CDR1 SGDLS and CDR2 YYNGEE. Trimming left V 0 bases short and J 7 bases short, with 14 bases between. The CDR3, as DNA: TGTGCCAGCAGCGTAGAGCAGGGGGGGAGAGAGCAGTACTTC. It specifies CASSVEQGGREQYF. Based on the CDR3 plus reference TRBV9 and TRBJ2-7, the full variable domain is DSGVTQTPKHLITATGQRVTLRCSPRSGDLSVYWYQQSLDQGLQFLIQYYNGEERAKGNILERFSAQQFPDLHSELNLSSLELGDSALYFCASSVEQGGREQYFGPGTRLTVT.

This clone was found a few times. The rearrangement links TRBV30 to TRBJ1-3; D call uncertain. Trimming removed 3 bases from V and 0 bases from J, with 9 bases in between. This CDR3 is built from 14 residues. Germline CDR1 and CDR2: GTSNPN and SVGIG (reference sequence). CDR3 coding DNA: TGTGCCTGGAGCGCAGGAGTCTCTGGAAACACCATATATTTT. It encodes CAWSAGVSGNTIYF.

The CDR3 bases are TGTGCCAGCAGTCCCGGGCAGGGACTAAATCAGCCCCAGCATTTT. The encoded protein is CASSPGQGLNQPQHF. The chain recombines TRBV7-2 with TRBJ1-5, with D possibly being TRBD1 (5 bases). The germline CDR1 and CDR2 sequences are SGHTA and FQGNSA. V shed 6 bases and J shed 4 bases, with 16 bases lying between them. The CDR3 is made up of 15 amino acids.